This T cell receptor beta chain emerged from a study of OX40 agonist ivuxolimab in advanced cancers. Study context: Of the patients, three showed partial responses, one with hepatocellular carcinoma and two with cutaneous melanoma. Study conclusions and caveats: Researchers did not establish what antigens the expanded peripheral T cells target.

Worth noting for this clone: What it recognizes is unknown.

Method: immunoSEQ multiplex PCR; TCRdb's copy keeps in-frame clones and lacks some. Here the sample spans around 70,000 clones, approximately 82% being singletons. V lost 5 bases and J 2 bases, leaving 9 bases between the germline ends. CDR1 is LNHDA, CDR2 SQIVND, per germline (reference sequence). The CDR3 covers 13 residues. At baseline, cycle 4 day 1, and cycle 7 day 1, blood was sampled. Sequenced here: CD4+ or CD8+ T cells sorted from blood, sampled in a trial of the OX40 agonist ivuxolimab. The clonotype originates from an adult with an advanced solid tumor such as melanoma, head and neck, liver or kidney cancer. This chain joins TRBV19 and TRBJ1-2; D call uncertain. DNA of the CDR3: TGTGCCAGTAGTTGGAGGGCAAACTATGGCTACACCTTC. Translated: CASSWRANYGYTF.